The rows below give T cell receptor beta chains drawn from one sample of a study of T cell responses to AZD1222 COVID-19 vaccine. TCRdb keeps only in-frame clones here, not all; method: immunoSEQ multiplex PCR. Of roughly 140,000 clones in the sample, 75% to 90% were seen once. This specimen was peripheral blood, taken on day 0 of AZD1222 vaccination. The source of these receptors is an adult in good health. The CDR3 runs from the conserved cysteine through the conserved F or W. Each record gives: CDR3 DNA, CDR3 protein, V gene, clone size, D gene, J gene. D genes are given only for firm matches. Where a row states a size, it is once, few, many or the class of an expanded clone; other rows omit it.

CDR3nt: TGTGCCAGTAGTACCTCGTGGGGGACAGATACGCAGTATTTT
CDR3aa: CASSTSWGTDTQYF
v_gene: TRBV19
abundance: .
d_gene: .
j_gene: TRBJ2-3

CDR3nt: TGTGCCAGCAGCCAACTAGGGGGCTCAAGGCACACCTTC
CDR3aa: CASSQLGGSRHTF
v_gene: TRBV3-1/TRBV3-2
abundance: .
d_gene: TRBD1
j_gene: TRBJ1-2

CDR3nt: TGTGCCAGCAGTTACTCGACCCATCCACCTGGAAACACCATATATTTT
CDR3aa: CASSYSTHPPGNTIYF
v_gene: TRBV6-5
abundance: .
d_gene: .
j_gene: TRBJ1-3

CDR3nt: TGTGCCAGCAGGAGGGGGGCGGACCGGACAGATACGCAGTATTTT
CDR3aa: CASRRGADRTDTQYF
v_gene: TRBV7-9
abundance: .
d_gene: .
j_gene: TRBJ2-3

CDR3nt: TGTGCCAGCAGTGACAGGACAGGGAATAATTCACCCCTCCACTTT
CDR3aa: CASSDRTGNNSPLHF
v_gene: TRBV28
abundance: .
d_gene: TRBD1
j_gene: TRBJ1-6

CDR3nt: TGTGCCTGGAGCCTAATGGGAGGACTCCAAAAAATTAGTGGCTACACCTTC
CDR3aa: CAWSLMGGLQKISGYTF
v_gene: TRBV30
abundance: .
d_gene: .
j_gene: TRBJ1-2

CDR3nt: TGTGCCAGCACTGCTTCTAGGGCGGCCGAGCAGTACTTC
CDR3aa: CASTASRAAEQYF
v_gene: TRBV2
abundance: .
d_gene: .
j_gene: TRBJ2-7

CDR3nt: TGTGCCAGCAGCGTAGGCACGGACTCTGAAGCTTTCTTT
CDR3aa: CASSVGTDSEAFF
v_gene: TRBV9
abundance: .
d_gene: .
j_gene: TRBJ1-1

CDR3nt: TGTGCCAGCACCTCAGGTCCGGGGGCGCGGATCTTC
CDR3aa: CASTSGPGARIF
v_gene: TRBV12-3/TRBV12-4
abundance: .
d_gene: .
j_gene: TRBJ2-1

CDR3nt: TGTGCCAGCAGTGACCCTAGCGGGGTCACCTACAATGAGCAGTTCTTC
CDR3aa: CASSDPSGVTYNEQFF
v_gene: TRBV6-1
abundance: .
d_gene: TRBD2
j_gene: TRBJ2-1

CDR3nt: TGCGCCAGCAACGGACAGGGGAACACTGAAGCTTTCTTT
CDR3aa: CASNGQGNTEAFF
v_gene: TRBV5-1
abundance: once
d_gene: TRBD1
j_gene: TRBJ1-1

CDR3nt: TGTGCCCGCGGACAGGGGGCCTCCTATAATTCACCCCTCCACTTT
CDR3aa: CARGQGASYNSPLHF
v_gene: TRBV30
abundance: .
d_gene: TRBD1
j_gene: TRBJ1-6

CDR3nt: TGTGCCTGGAGTGTGGAAGGACAGTCCCGGAATTCACCCCTCCACTTT
CDR3aa: CAWSVEGQSRNSPLHF
v_gene: TRBV30
abundance: .
d_gene: .
j_gene: TRBJ1-6

CDR3nt: TGTGCCAGCAGCTTGGCAGCGGGAGGGATCGGGGCCAACGTCCTGACTTTC
CDR3aa: CASSLAAGGIGANVLTF
v_gene: TRBV5-6
abundance: .
d_gene: TRBD2
j_gene: TRBJ2-6

CDR3nt: TGCGCCAGCAGCTTGGGGCGAGACTATGGCTACACCTTC
CDR3aa: CASSLGRDYGYTF
v_gene: TRBV5-1
abundance: .
d_gene: .
j_gene: TRBJ1-2

CDR3nt: TGTGCCAGCAGCTTAGGTCAGGGGTGGGGCACTGAAGCTTTCTTT
CDR3aa: CASSLGQGWGTEAFF
v_gene: TRBV7-9
abundance: few
d_gene: .
j_gene: TRBJ1-1

CDR3nt: TGCGCCAGCAGCCTAAGAACCGGGACAGGGAAAAATTCACCCCTCCACTTT
CDR3aa: CASSLRTGTGKNSPLHF
v_gene: TRBV4-1
abundance: .
d_gene: TRBD1
j_gene: TRBJ1-6

CDR3nt: TGCGCCAGCAGCAACCGGGAAAAGGGAGCTTTCTTT
CDR3aa: CASSNREKGAFF
v_gene: TRBV4-1
abundance: .
d_gene: .
j_gene: TRBJ1-1

CDR3nt: TGTGCCAGCAGCCCTCAAGACAGGGTGTTTAATTCACCCCTCCACTTT
CDR3aa: CASSPQDRVFNSPLHF
v_gene: TRBV3-1/TRBV3-2
abundance: .
d_gene: TRBD1
j_gene: TRBJ1-6

CDR3nt: TGTGCCAGCAGAACAAGCGGGCAGAGGTACAATGAGCAGTTCTTC
CDR3aa: CASRTSGQRYNEQFF
v_gene: TRBV6-5
abundance: .
d_gene: .
j_gene: TRBJ2-1

CDR3nt: TGTGCCAGCTCACCCGGACAGGGCCTCGAGCAGTACTTC
CDR3aa: CASSPGQGLEQYF
v_gene: TRBV18
abundance: .
d_gene: TRBD1
j_gene: TRBJ2-7

CDR3nt: TGCGCCAGCAGCCAAGATGTAGCAGAAAGCTCCTATAATTCACCCCTCCACTTT
CDR3aa: CASSQDVAESSYNSPLHF
v_gene: TRBV4-1
abundance: .
d_gene: .
j_gene: TRBJ1-6

CDR3nt: TGTGCCAGCAGTGCGGGGGGCTCAGGCAATGAGCAGTTCTTC
CDR3aa: CASSAGGSGNEQFF
v_gene: TRBV2
abundance: .
d_gene: .
j_gene: TRBJ2-1

CDR3nt: TGTGCCAGCAGTTTTGGGACCATCTACAATGAGCAGTTCTTC
CDR3aa: CASSFGTIYNEQFF
v_gene: TRBV27
abundance: .
d_gene: .
j_gene: TRBJ2-1

CDR3nt: TGTGCTAGTGGTCTCATAGGGGGCTTTGGAAACACCATATATTTT
CDR3aa: CASGLIGGFGNTIYF
v_gene: TRBV12-5
abundance: few
d_gene: TRBD1
j_gene: TRBJ1-3

CDR3nt: TGTGCCACCAGCAGGGGGGGCGTTGGCTATGGCTACACCTTC
CDR3aa: CATSRGGVGYGYTF
v_gene: TRBV15
abundance: .
d_gene: .
j_gene: TRBJ1-2

CDR3nt: TGTGCCAGCAGCTCAGGACTAGCGTCCACAGATACGCAGTATTTT
CDR3aa: CASSSGLASTDTQYF
v_gene: TRBV3-1/TRBV3-2
abundance: .
d_gene: TRBD2
j_gene: TRBJ2-3

CDR3nt: TGCGCCAGCAGCTTAGGAACGGTTAGGACTAATGAAAAACTGTTTTTT
CDR3aa: CASSLGTVRTNEKLFF
v_gene: TRBV5-1
abundance: few
d_gene: .
j_gene: TRBJ1-4

CDR3nt: TGTGCCTGCAAGAACACCGGGGAGCTGTTTTTT
CDR3aa: CACKNTGELFF
v_gene: TRBV30
abundance: .
d_gene: .
j_gene: TRBJ2-2

CDR3nt: TGTGCCTGGTCCCCTAACCGCGGGCAGGGGGGGGCCTACGAGCAGTACTTC
CDR3aa: CAWSPNRGQGGAYEQYF
v_gene: TRBV30
abundance: .
d_gene: .
j_gene: TRBJ2-7

CDR3nt: TGTGCCAGCAGTTACCGCCAGAGTACTGGAAACACCATATATTTT
CDR3aa: CASSYRQSTGNTIYF
v_gene: TRBV6-5
abundance: .
d_gene: .
j_gene: TRBJ1-3

CDR3nt: TGTGCCAGCAGCCAGAACTACGAGCAGTACTTC
CDR3aa: CASSQNYEQYF
v_gene: TRBV21-1
abundance: .
d_gene: .
j_gene: TRBJ2-7

CDR3nt: TGTGCCAGTACCACCGGACATCCTCCCTACGAGCAGTACTTC
CDR3aa: CASTTGHPPYEQYF
v_gene: TRBV19
abundance: once
d_gene: .
j_gene: TRBJ2-7

CDR3nt: TGTGCCAGCAGCCTCCAGGGGAACACTGAAGCTTTCTTT
CDR3aa: CASSLQGNTEAFF
v_gene: TRBV11-2
abundance: .
d_gene: .
j_gene: TRBJ1-1

CDR3nt: TGTGCCAGCAGCTCTTGGACTAGCGGGGGGGCAGATACGCAGTATTTT
CDR3aa: CASSSWTSGGADTQYF
v_gene: TRBV7-2
abundance: .
d_gene: TRBD2
j_gene: TRBJ2-3

CDR3nt: TGTGCCAGCAGCCTCCAGGGGGGTAACTATGGCTACACCTTC
CDR3aa: CASSLQGGNYGYTF
v_gene: TRBV16
abundance: .
d_gene: TRBD1
j_gene: TRBJ1-2

CDR3nt: TGTGCCACAAGGCGGGGGGGCGTGGATACGCAGTATTTT
CDR3aa: CATRRGGVDTQYF
v_gene: TRBV14
abundance: .
d_gene: TRBD2
j_gene: TRBJ2-3

CDR3nt: TGTGCCAGCAGTTTTTGGGACAAGACCCAGCATTTT
CDR3aa: CASSFWDKTQHF
v_gene: TRBV28
abundance: few
d_gene: .
j_gene: TRBJ1-5

CDR3nt: TGTGCCAGCAGTTTAGAATTCCGGGGGGTTAGTGAGCAGTTCTTC
CDR3aa: CASSLEFRGVSEQFF
v_gene: TRBV27
abundance: .
d_gene: TRBD2
j_gene: TRBJ2-1

CDR3nt: TGCGCCAGCAGGGGGGGACAGAACCGTGAAAAACTGTTTTTT
CDR3aa: CASRGGQNREKLFF
v_gene: TRBV5-1
abundance: once
d_gene: TRBD1
j_gene: TRBJ1-4

CDR3nt: TGTGCCAGCCGGTTGGGTAGCAATCAGCCCCAGCATTTT
CDR3aa: CASRLGSNQPQHF
v_gene: TRBV6-6
abundance: .
d_gene: .
j_gene: TRBJ1-5

CDR3nt: TGTGCCAGCAGCTTAGTAGAGGCCACTGAAGCTTTCTTT
CDR3aa: CASSLVEATEAFF
v_gene: TRBV7-6
abundance: .
d_gene: .
j_gene: TRBJ1-1

CDR3nt: TGTGCCAGCTACGGCAGGGATCGAGGCTACACCTTC
CDR3aa: CASYGRDRGYTF
v_gene: TRBV13
abundance: .
d_gene: .
j_gene: TRBJ1-2

CDR3nt: TGTGCCAGCAGTGGTGGTCCATGGGCTGAAGCTTTCTTT
CDR3aa: CASSGGPWAEAFF
v_gene: TRBV2
abundance: few
d_gene: .
j_gene: TRBJ1-1

CDR3nt: TGTGCCACCAGTGAAGCACAGGGGAAGTCCTATAATTCACCCCTCCACTTT
CDR3aa: CATSEAQGKSYNSPLHF
v_gene: TRBV24-1
abundance: .
d_gene: TRBD1
j_gene: TRBJ1-6

CDR3nt: TGTGCCACCAGTGACCCCGGAGGGTCCTACAATGAGCAGTTCTTC
CDR3aa: CATSDPGGSYNEQFF
v_gene: TRBV24-1
abundance: .
d_gene: .
j_gene: TRBJ2-1

CDR3nt: TGCAGCGTTGAAGTGGTCGCCGATATGGGGGGCTACACCTTC
CDR3aa: CSVEVVADMGGYTF
v_gene: TRBV29-1
abundance: .
d_gene: .
j_gene: TRBJ1-2

CDR3nt: TGTGCCACCAGGGAGACAGGGTTAGGGGAGACCCAGTACTTC
CDR3aa: CATRETGLGETQYF
v_gene: TRBV24-1
abundance: .
d_gene: TRBD1
j_gene: TRBJ2-5

CDR3nt: TGTGCCACCAGCAGAAATTACAATGAGCAGTTCTTC
CDR3aa: CATSRNYNEQFF
v_gene: TRBV15
abundance: .
d_gene: .
j_gene: TRBJ2-1

CDR3nt: TGCGCCAGCACGTCTTCGACGGCAGATACGCAGTATTTT
CDR3aa: CASTSSTADTQYF
v_gene: TRBV5-1
abundance: .
d_gene: .
j_gene: TRBJ2-3

CDR3nt: TGTGCCAGTACCCGAAGTGGGACTAGCGGGTACAGTGTCGGGGAGACCCAGTACTTC
CDR3aa: CASTRSGTSGYSVGETQYF
v_gene: TRBV19
abundance: .
d_gene: TRBD2
j_gene: TRBJ2-5

CDR3nt: TGTGCCAGCAGCCCCTCGGTAATGGAGACCCAGTACTTC
CDR3aa: CASSPSVMETQYF
v_gene: TRBV7-2
abundance: .
d_gene: .
j_gene: TRBJ2-5